This entry lists 14 T cell receptor beta chains sequenced from one sample in a study of somatic reversion in DOCK8 deficiency. Using EuroClonality-NGS primers, TRB was amplified from 85 to 100 ng genomic DNA in one-step amplicon PCR. Using its own MiXCR run on the multiplex PCR reads, TCRdb lists one record per CDR3 protein. The sample lists 2,500 to 3,000 distinct CDR3 sequences; approximately 24% were seen once. The specimen sequenced was peripheral blood. The source of these receptors is a human donor in good health.

This clonotype ranks as medium-sized. J is TRBJ1-5 and V is TRBV7-8; 8 nucleotides agree with TRBD1. Germline values: CDR1 SGHVS, CDR2 FQNEAQ. The CDR3 is 16 residues long. Trimming at V came to 5 bases and at J to 6 bases, leaving 12 bases not matched to a gene. CDR3 sequence (DNA): TGTGCCAGCAGCCCGGACAGGGTACGAGGGGCTCAGCCCCAGCATTTT. Translating gives CASSPDRVRGAQPQHF.

This clonotype was seen more than once but under ten times. The J gene is TRBJ2-7, the V gene TRBV7-9, with a weak D call TRBD2 (6 bases). The ends were cut back, 5 bases at V and 2 bases at J, with 13 bases in the middle. Looked up from germline, CDR1 is SEHNR and CDR2 is FQNEAQ (reference sequence). There are 14 residues in the CDR3. This CDR3 reads CASSGGSGAYEQYF. CDR3 DNA: TGTGCCAGCAGCGGGGGTAGCGGAGCCTACGAGCAGTACTTC.

This clonotype has just a few counts. The rearrangement links TRBV20-1 to TRBJ1-2; a weak D match, TRBD1 (6 bases). V lost 0 bases and J lost 1, with 12 bases in between. CDR1 and CDR2 from the germline V gene are DFQATT and SNEGSKA (reference sequence). The CDR3 has 15 residues. CDR3 loop: CSARDRGQINYGYTF. DNA of the CDR3: TGCAGTGCTAGAGATAGGGGACAAATTAACTATGGCTACACCTTC.

As to this clonotype: With a much larger clone just one base away, this may be a read error. V usage is TRBV12-3 or TRBV12-4 and J usage is TRBJ1-3; D not certain. This CDR3 is 13 amino acids long. CDR3 nucleotide sequence: TGTGCCGGCAGCCCCCTCTCTGGAAACACCATATATTTT. This gives the protein CAGSPLSGNTIYF.

The sample holds a few counts of this clonotype. The rearrangement uses TRBV12-3 or TRBV12-4 and TRBJ2-7, with D perhaps TRBD2 (5 bases). The CDR3 is made up of 14 amino acids. Trimming took 6 bases from V and 5 from J, leaving 17 bases between them. The DNA of the CDR3 is TGTGCCAGCAGCCTGAGGGATTCCTATGACGAGCAGTACTTC. Its translation: CASSLRDSYDEQYF.

This clonotype appeared a few times. This sequence joins TRBV20-1 and TRBJ1-2; a possible D gene is TRBD1 (5 bases). CDR1 DFQATT and CDR2 SNEGSKA come from the germline V gene (reference sequence). The ends were cut back, 4 bases at V and 4 bases at J, with 16 bases in the middle. The CDR3 loop spans 14 amino acids. The CDR3 loop reads CSAIQPGPLYGYTF. The DNA for the CDR3 is TGCAGTGCTATTCAACCGGGGCCCCTCTATGGCTACACCTTC.

This clonotype was detected a few times. The chain has TRBV6-6 and TRBJ2-7; 9 positions match TRBD1. CDR3 length: 12 amino acids. CDR1 and CDR2 (germline): MNHNY, SVGAGI (reference sequence). J lost 2 bases, V lost 10 bases, and 3 bases had no gene match. CDR3: CATGTGPYEQYF. CDR3 DNA sequence: TGTGCCACCGGGACAGGGCCCTACGAGCAGTACTTC.

Comments on this clonotype: A much more abundant neighbour one base away suggests this may be a read error. The rearrangement uses TRBV3-1 and TRBJ1-1, with TRBD1 as a possible D gene (5 bases). The CDR3 is 14 amino acids. CDR1 and CDR2 from the germline V gene are LGHDT and YNNKEL (reference sequence). CDR3 protein: CASSWGGGDTEALF. In nucleotides, the CDR3 is TGTGCCAGCAGCTGGGGGGGAGGAGACACTGAAGCTCTCTTT.

This clonotype is large in the sample. V gene TRBV5-4 combines with J gene TRBJ2-7, with TRBD1 matching over 9 bases. J gave up 3 bases and V 2 bases, and 6 bases lay outside the gene matches. Germline loops: CDR1 SGHNT, CDR2 YYREEE (reference sequence). The CDR3 loop spans 15 amino acids. The CDR3 spells CASSFTGTGIYEQYF. The DNA for the CDR3 is TGTGCCAGCAGCTTTACCGGGACAGGGATCTACGAGCAGTACTTC.

By share, this clonotype counts as medium-sized. The gene calls are TRBV7-9 and TRBJ1-2; no definite D call. Germline CDR1 and CDR2: SEHNR and FQNEAQ (reference sequence). This CDR3 is built from 13 residues. The V gene lost 5 bases and the J gene lost 4 bases, with 11 bases spanning the gap. The DNA of the CDR3 is TGTGCCAGCAGCCCCGGGGAATCCTATGGCTACACCTTC. Translating it yields CASSPGESYGYTF. The variable domain in full, with the rest retrieved from reference TRBV7-9 and TRBJ1-2, is DTGVSQNPRHKITKRGQNVTFRCDPISEHNRLYWYRQTLGQGPEFLTYFQNEAQLEKSRLLSDRFSAERPKGSFSTLEIQRTEQGDSAMYLCASSPGESYGYTFGSGTRLTVV.

This clonotype was counted between two and nine times. The V gene is TRBV12-3 or TRBV12-4, the J gene TRBJ2-1, with 13 bases fitting TRBD2. Trimming at V came to 6 bases and at J to 0 bases, leaving 8 bases not matched to a gene. The length of the CDR3 is 18 residues. The CDR3 sequence: CASSSSGLAGVSYNEQFF. The CDR3 DNA follows: TGTGCCAGCAGCTCATCCGGACTAGCGGGAGTCTCCTACAATGAGCAGTTCTTC.

As regards this clonotype: The junction departs from germline at one end; a sequencing error may be responsible. V is TRBV4-3 and J is TRBJ1-3; D is ambiguous. This CDR3 spans 16 amino acids. The germline V gene has CDR1 LGHNA and CDR2 YSLEER. Here the CDR3 reads CASSQDTPGSGNAIYF. CDR3 in DNA: TGCGCCAGCAGCCAAGATACTCCAGGCTCTGGAAACGCCATATATTTT.

This clonotype counts as medium-sized. The chain couples TRBV4-1 to TRBJ1-1; D gene ambiguous. The germline CDR1 and CDR2 sequences are MGHRA and YSYEKL. V lost 0 bases to trimming and J lost 0 bases, with 2 bases between them. This CDR3 region has 13 residues. The CDR3 coding sequence is TGCGCCAGCAGCCAAGAGCTGAACACTGAAGCTTTCTTT. It is translated as CASSQELNTEAFF.

This clonotype was seen only a few times. CDR3 in DNA: TGTGCCAGCAGTGAAGGGGCTAGCGGGAGCCTCTACGAGCAGTACTTC. Amino acid sequence: CASSEGASGSLYEQYF. The chain has TRBV6-1 and TRBJ2-7; 10 bases are shared with TRBD2. Germline CDR1 is MNHNS and CDR2 is SASEGT. This CDR3 has 16 residues. With 1 base clipped from V and 3 bases from J, the junction kept 6 bases outside the gene matches.